A single sample is the source of the 28 T cell receptor beta chains below, sequenced in a study of OX40 agonist ivuxolimab in advanced cancers. The data were produced by immunoSEQ multiplex PCR, yet TCRdb's version contains in-frame clones alone and is incomplete. There are 50,000 or so clones in the sample; 91% occur only once, and around 12% lies in the top ten. The sequenced sample was CD4+ or CD8+ T cells sorted from blood, obtained in a trial of the OX40 agonist ivuxolimab. All receptors derive from an adult with an advanced solid tumor such as melanoma, head and neck, liver or kidney cancer.

There are a few counts of this clone. The chain is built from TRBV5-1 and TRBJ2-7, with TRBD1 identical over 7 bases. The germline gives CDR1 SGHRS, CDR2 YFSETQ. The length of the CDR3 is 13 residues. V shed 0 bases, J shed 5 bases, and the junction held 2 bases outside the gene matches. The CDR3 DNA sequence: TGCGCCAGCAGCTTGGTACAGGGGCACGAGCAGTACTTC. Encoded protein: CASSLVQGHEQYF.

The genes are TRBV5-6 and TRBJ2-5; unclear D gene. Judging by the DNA end, TRBJ2-7 fits better; the J call may be wrong. This CDR3 contains 13 residues. CDR1 SGHDT and CDR2 YYEEEE come from the germline V gene. CDR3 sequence (DNA): TGTGCCAGCAGCTATGACGGAGCCTACGAGCAGTACTTC. Translated: CASSYDGAYEQYF.

The V call is TRBV10-1, the J call TRBJ2-3, with a possible D match to TRBD2 (5 bases). V lost 4 bases to trimming and J lost 0 bases, with 14 bases between them. The CDR3 length is 16 residues. Germline-derived CDR1 and CDR2 are WNHNN and SYGVQD (reference sequence). The DNA of the CDR3 is TGCGCCAGCAGTGTTGGACTTGCAACTAGCACAGATACGCAGTATTTT. As protein: CASSVGLATSTDTQYF.

The chain combines TRBV6-6 with TRBJ1-6; TRBD1 aligns across 7 bases. Germline CDR1 MNHNY, CDR2 SVGAGI (reference sequence). V was pared by 4 bases and J by 7 bases, with 10 bases of the junction left unmatched. This CDR3 is 16 amino acids long. The CDR3 nucleotides read TGTGCCAGCAGTTTAACCTGGACAGGAGAGAATTCACCCCTCCACTTT. This codes for CASSLTWTGENSPLHF.

The chain employs TRBV6-1 and TRBJ1-5; D call uncertain. The CDR3 covers 13 residues. CDR1 MNHNS and CDR2 SASEGT come from the germline V gene. The V gene lost 6 bases and the J gene lost 5 bases, with 11 bases spanning the gap. The CDR3 DNA reads as TGTGCCAGCAGCCGGTATGAAGATCAGCCCCAGCATTTT. Residues: CASSRYEDQPQHF.

The gene calls are TRBV7-9 and TRBJ2-5; the D gene is possibly TRBD1 (6 bases). This CDR3 spans 17 amino acids. V was pared by 1 base and J by 2 bases, with 17 bases between. Looked up from germline, CDR1 is SEHNR and CDR2 is FQNEAQ (reference sequence). Here the CDR3 DNA reads TGTGCCAGCAGCTTAGGACTCAGCCGGACAGTTCAAGAGACCCAGTACTTC. Its translation: CASSLGLSRTVQETQYF.

The chain carries TRBV18 and TRBJ1-6; D may be TRBD1 (5 bases). V lost 5 bases and J lost 7, with 18 bases in between. The CDR3 consists of 16 residues. The germline gives CDR1 KGHSH, CDR2 LQKENI. The CDR3 DNA is TGTGCCAGCTCATCCTCCGGGGGACTGATGAATTCACCCCTCCACTTT. Its protein is CASSSSGGLMNSPLHF.

The genes are TRBV7-9 and TRBJ2-3, with D perhaps matching TRBD2 (5 bases). V gave up 5 bases and J gave up 2 bases, with 11 bases separating them. The CDR3 is 14 amino acids. Germline CDR1 SEHNR, CDR2 FQNEAQ (reference sequence). The CDR3 DNA reads as TGTGCCAGCAGCCTTAGCGTGTCCACAGATACGCAGTATTTT. It codes for CASSLSVSTDTQYF.

The count of this clone is one. The chain couples TRBV28 to TRBJ1-6; D is undetermined. Trimming cost V 7 bases and J 12 bases, with 13 bases left between them. Germline V gives CDR1 MDHEN, CDR2 SYDVKM. The CDR3 sequence is 12 residues long. CDR3 sequence (DNA): TGTGCCAGCATGCCGGGTAGGGAACCCCTCCACTTT. This encodes CASMPGREPLHF.

V usage is TRBV10-1 and J usage is TRBJ1-5; 8 bases are a match to TRBD1. This CDR3 region has 17 residues. Germline assignment: CDR1 WNHNN and CDR2 SYGVQD (reference sequence). The V segment lost 8 bases and the J segment 4 bases; nucleotides outside the gene matches: 16. The DNA of the CDR3 is TGCGCCAGCCCCTTCGGACAGGGCCAGCAGGGGAATCAGCCCCAGCATTTT. It yields the protein CASPFGQGQQGNQPQHF.

J is TRBJ1-5 and V is TRBV19, with a possible D match to TRBD1 (5 bases). V shed 2 bases and J shed 0 bases, with 17 bases lying between them. The CDR3 contains 18 residues. The germline gives CDR1 LNHDA, CDR2 SQIVND (reference sequence). CDR3 sequence: CASSIYRGYGYSNQPQHF. In DNA form, the CDR3 reads TGTGCCAGTAGTATATATAGGGGTTACGGATATAGCAATCAGCCCCAGCATTTT. Filled out from reference TRBV19 and TRBJ1-5, the complete variable domain reads DGGITQSPKYLFRKEGQNVTLSCEQNLNHDAMYWYRQDPGQGLRLIYYSQIVNDFQKGDIAEGYSVSREKKESFPLTVTSAQKNPTAFYLCASSIYRGYGYSNQPQHFGDGTRLSIL.

The V call is TRBV7-9, the J call TRBJ2-3; 12 nucleotides align to TRBD2. The trim removed 5 bases at V and 4 bases at J, leaving 7 bases unmatched. This CDR3 has 16 residues. The germline V gene has CDR1 SEHNR and CDR2 FQNEAQ (reference sequence). Written as DNA, the CDR3 is TGTGCCAGCAGCGGCTGGACTAGCGGGGCGGCAGATACGCAGTATTTT. This gives the protein CASSGWTSGAADTQYF.

The CDR3 sequence is CASSRTVAGDSYEQYF. CDR3 DNA sequence: TGCGCCAGCAGCCGTACCGTAGCGGGAGACTCCTACGAGCAGTACTTC. This chain joins TRBV5-1 and TRBJ2-7; 9 nucleotides agree with TRBD2. CDR1 and CDR2 (germline): SGHRS, YFSETQ. CDR3 length: 16 residues. J was trimmed by 0 bases and V by 4 bases; bases with no gene match: 8.

The chain couples TRBV6-1 to TRBJ2-3; no definite D call. Deletions cut 5 bases from V and 2 bases from J, with 14 bases between. Germline V gene lookup returns CDR1 MNHNS and CDR2 SASEGT. This CDR3 has 15 amino acids. The CDR3 nucleotides read TGTGCCAGCAGTAAGACACCTACTTCCACAGATACGCAGTATTTT. This codes for CASSKTPTSTDTQYF.

The chain combines TRBV11-1 with TRBJ2-3, with D perhaps matching TRBD2 (6 bases). Trimming took 10 bases from V and 0 from J, leaving 11 bases between them. This CDR3 contains 13 residues. The germline gives CDR1 SGHAT, CDR2 FQDESV (reference sequence). The CDR3 sequence is CATAGFSTDTQYF. DNA for the CDR3: TGTGCCACCGCGGGGTTCAGCACAGATACGCAGTATTTT. The full variable domain, rest sourced from reference TRBV11-1 and TRBJ2-3, is EAEVAQSPRYKITEKSQAVAFWCDPISGHATLYWYRQILGQGPELLVQFQDESVVDDSQLPKDRFSAERLKGVDSTLKIQPAELGDSAMYLCATAGFSTDTQYFGPGTRLTVL.

This sequence joins TRBV9 and TRBJ1-1; D unresolved. Germline values: CDR1 SGDLS, CDR2 YYNGEE. V was pared by 4 bases and J by 0 bases, with 19 bases between. This CDR3 is built from 17 residues. CDR3 nucleotide sequence: TGTGCCAGCAGCCTCACATCGGGCCTGGGCATGAACACTGAAGCTTTCTTT. Protein: CASSLTSGLGMNTEAFF.

This chain joins TRBV4-1 and TRBJ2-7, with D possibly matching TRBD1 (6 bases). The CDR3 covers 16 residues. Germline CDR1 and CDR2: MGHRA and YSYEKL. V was clipped by 0 bases and J by 2 bases, with 14 bases between them. The CDR3 DNA sequence: TGCGCCAGCAGCCAAGAACGGGGCCAGGGGACCTACGAGCAGTACTTC. Residues: CASSQERGQGTYEQYF.

This chain uses TRBV18 with TRBJ2-2; a weak D match, TRBD2 (5 bases). Trimming left V 4 bases short and J 6 bases short, with 9 bases between. This CDR3 contains 13 residues. The V gene's germline CDR1 is KGHSH and CDR2 LQKENI. DNA of the CDR3: TGTGCCAGCTCACGGACTGTTGCCGGGGAGCTGTTTTTT. Protein: CASSRTVAGELFF.

This chain connects TRBV7-9 to TRBJ1-6; no clear D gene. Per the germline V gene, CDR1 is SEHNR and CDR2 is FQNEAQ (reference sequence). V was clipped by 2 bases and J by 7 bases, with 0 bases between them. This CDR3 region has 11 residues. The CDR3 sequence: CASSLNSPLHF. As DNA, the CDR3 is TGTGCCAGCAGCTTAAATTCACCCCTCCACTTT. Complete variable domain (other parts from reference TRBV7-9 and TRBJ1-6): DTGVSQNPRHKITKRGQNVTFRCDPISEHNRLYWYRQTLGQGPEFLTYFQNEAQLEKSRLLSDRFSAERPKGSFSTLEIQRTEQGDSAMYLCASSLNSPLHFGNGTRLTVT.

The V gene is TRBV28, the J gene TRBJ1-5, with 7 nucleotides matching TRBD1. Germline V lookup: CDR1 MDHEN, CDR2 SYDVKM. V lost 6 bases and J lost 2; bases outside the gene matches: 7. The CDR3 is 15 residues long. CDR3 nucleotide sequence: TGTGCCAGCAGCGGACAGGCTTCGGGCAATCAGCCCCAGCATTTT. Translation gives CASSGQASGNQPQHF.

V gene TRBV28 combines with J gene TRBJ2-2, with 9 positions matching TRBD1. The J segment lost 3 bases and the V segment lost 5 bases, leaving 13 bases of the junction unmatched. Germline CDR1 reads MDHEN; CDR2 reads SYDVKM. The CDR3 length is 18 residues. CDR3 protein: CASSPWDLGTGYTGELFF. CDR3 nucleotides: TGTGCCAGCAGTCCCTGGGACCTCGGGACAGGGTACACCGGGGAGCTGTTTTTT.

This clone occurred once. The V call is TRBV4-2, the J call TRBJ2-3; maybe TRBD2 (7 bases). CDR3 length equals 16 residues. The V and J ends lost 4 bases and 6 bases respectively, with 20 bases between them. The germline CDR1 and CDR2 sequences are LGHNA and YNFKEQ. In DNA, the CDR3 is TGTGCCAGCAGCCCCATGTTAAGAGGGGGGGCGGATACGCAGTATTTT. Translating it yields CASSPMLRGGADTQYF.

CDR3 bases: TGTGCCAGCAGCCCAAAAGGCAGCTACGAGCAGTACTTC. The encoded protein is CASSPKGSYEQYF. The chain employs TRBV7-9 and TRBJ2-7; D gene unclear. Germline loops: CDR1 SEHNR, CDR2 FQNEAQ (reference sequence). V lost 5 bases and J lost 3, with 11 bases in between. This CDR3 is 13 amino acids long.

The J gene is TRBJ2-7, the V gene TRBV2, with 9 bases lining up with TRBD1. CDR1 and CDR2 from the germline V gene are SNHLY and FYNNEI. J lost 5 bases, V lost 8 bases, and 13 bases had no gene match. The CDR3 runs 15 residues. The CDR3 spells CASGRIGTGTNEQYF. DNA of the CDR3: TGTGCCAGCGGCCGGATCGGGACAGGGACGAACGAGCAGTACTTC.

The table lists this clone with a count of one. The V call is TRBV28, the J call TRBJ2-3, with 10 bases identical to TRBD2. This CDR3 comprises 18 residues. V lost 4 bases to trimming and J lost 1 base; unmatched junction nucleotides: 11. Germline CDR1 is MDHEN and CDR2 is SYDVKM. CDR3 sequence reads: CASSSPAILAGRTDTQYF. CDR3 sequence (DNA): TGTGCCAGCAGTTCCCCCGCCATACTAGCGGGGCGCACAGATACGCAGTATTTT.

CDR3 DNA sequence: TGTGCCAGCAGCTCCCGCGACAGGGGAGGAGAGACCCAGTACTTC. Amino acid sequence: CASSSRDRGGETQYF. The V and J genes are TRBV27 and TRBJ2-5, with TRBD1 matching over 8 bases. V lost 6 bases, J lost 4 bases, and 10 bases stayed unmatched. The CDR3 loop spans 15 amino acids. Germline-derived CDR1 and CDR2 are MNHEY and SMNVEV (reference sequence).

This clone was seen just once. The rearrangement joins TRBV9 to TRBJ1-2, with TRBD1 as a possible D gene (6 bases). The germline V gene has CDR1 SGDLS and CDR2 YYNGEE. This CDR3 contains 16 residues. The V gene lost 0 bases and the J gene lost 6 bases, with 18 bases spanning the gap. Here the CDR3 reads CASSVGGGAGDDGYTF. The CDR3, as DNA: TGTGCCAGCAGCGTAGGGGGCGGGGCAGGGGACGATGGCTACACCTTC.

As to this clone: A read error may account for a junction end that differs from germline. The chain carries TRBV19 and TRBJ1-2, with D perhaps matching TRBD1 (5 bases). Germline CDR1 and CDR2: LNHDA and SQIVND (reference sequence). There are 13 residues in the CDR3. The CDR3, as DNA: TGTGCCAGTAGCCTTGACGACAGCTATGGCCACACCTTC. As protein: CASSLDDSYGHTF.